This is a list of T cell receptor beta chains from one sample in a study of cytomegalovirus exposure and HLA in healthy donors. Clones were sequenced by immunoSEQ multiplex PCR, and TCRdb holds only the in-frame ones, with some missing. The sample carries 100,000 to 150,000 clones, around 86% recorded once. The sample was PBMCs. The receptors shown here come from a young man in good health and CMV-seronegative. CDR3s include the opening cysteine and the closing phenylalanine or tryptophan. Each record gives: clone size, D gene, V gene, J gene, CDR3 protein, CDR3 DNA. A D gene is named only where the DNA matches it firmly. Clone sizes are given selectively: once, few, many, or a class where the clone is expanded.

>.|TRBD2|TRBV5-1|TRBJ2-3
CASSTTLGLGGTDTQYF
TGCGCCAGCAGCACCACTTTGGGACTAGGGGGCACAGATACGCAGTATTTT
>.|.|TRBV5-4|TRBJ1-1
CASSLDTYTEAFF
TGTGCCAGCAGCTTGGACACATACACTGAAGCTTTCTTT
>.|.|TRBV7-6|TRBJ2-3
CASSSQAPIVSQVTQYF
TGTGCCAGCAGCTCACAGGCCCCCATAGTATCCCAGGTGACGCAGTATTTT
>.|TRBD1|TRBV7-2|TRBJ2-2
CASSSQGASTGELFF
TGTGCCAGCAGCTCCCAGGGGGCGAGCACCGGGGAGCTGTTTTTT
>.|TRBD1|TRBV5-1|TRBJ2-7
CASRPDRAYEQYF
TGCGCCAGCAGGCCGGACAGGGCCTACGAGCAGTACTTC
>.|TRBD1|TRBV18|TRBJ1-5
CASLRDSINQPQHF
TGTGCCAGTCTCCGGGACAGCATCAATCAGCCCCAGCATTTT
>.|.|TRBV5-4|TRBJ2-5
CASSSGQETQYF
TGTGCCAGCAGCTCGGGCCAAGAGACCCAGTACTTC
>.|TRBD1|TRBV4-1|TRBJ1-2
CASSQESPKHPGQGARDGYTF
TGCGCCAGCAGCCAAGAGAGCCCCAAACACCCGGGACAGGGGGCGCGAGATGGCTACACCTTC
>.|TRBD2|TRBV7-2|TRBJ2-3
CASSPPGLRTRDTQYF
TGTGCCAGCAGCCCGCCGGGACTCCGGACTAGAGATACGCAGTATTTT
>.|.|TRBV5-4|TRBJ1-3
CASNPTPGGSSGNTIYF
TGTGCCAGCAACCCCACCCCGGGGGGAAGCTCTGGAAACACCATATATTTT
>.|.|TRBV9|TRBJ2-3
CASSVLGGTDTQYF
TGTGCCAGCAGCGTCCTCGGAGGCACAGATACGCAGTATTTT
>.|TRBD2|TRBV18|TRBJ2-3
CASSPRSGGGTDTQYF
TGTGCCAGCTCACCACGTAGCGGGGGGGGAACAGATACGCAGTATTTT
>.|.|TRBV4-3|TRBJ1-2
CASSSPGSYGYTF
TGCGCCAGCAGCTCGCCGGGTAGCTATGGCTACACCTTC
>once|.|TRBV29-1|TRBJ2-1
CSVGGGRGGGEQFF
TGCAGCGTTGGGGGAGGGCGAGGGGGTGGTGAGCAGTTCTTC
>.|.|TRBV7-2|TRBJ1-1
CASSSYTPNTEAFF
TGTGCCAGCAGCTCATATACACCGAACACTGAAGCTTTCTTT
>.|TRBD1|TRBV30|TRBJ1-2
CAWGGQGLIYGYTF
TGTGCCTGGGGGGGACAGGGGCTTATCTATGGCTACACCTTC
>.|.|TRBV6-1|TRBJ2-3
CASSFKISSTDTQYF
TGTGCCAGCAGTTTTAAAATTTCTAGCACAGATACGCAGTATTTT
>.|TRBD1|TRBV4-3|TRBJ2-2
CASSQAISGTGLPKDTGELFF
TGCGCCAGCAGCCAAGCGATTTCCGGGACAGGCCTTCCGAAGGACACCGGGGAGCTGTTTTTT
>.|.|TRBV7-2|TRBJ2-6
CASSLMLAGPGANVLTF
TGTGCCAGCAGCTTAATGCTGGCGGGGCCCGGGGCCAACGTCCTGACTTTC
>.|.|TRBV5-1|TRBJ1-2
CASSLPAEAGYTF
TGCGCCAGCAGCTTACCGGCCGAGGCTGGCTACACCTTC
>.|.|TRBV7-6|TRBJ2-7
CASSPAGVYEQYF
TGTGCCAGCAGCCCAGCCGGGGTGTACGAGCAGTACTTC
>.|.|TRBV20-1|TRBJ1-2
CSASGNGYTF
TGCAGTGCTAGTGGCAATGGCTACACCTTC
>.|.|TRBV11-2|TRBJ1-2
CASTLGGRDGYTF
TGTGCCAGCACCCTCGGGGGGAGAGATGGCTACACCTTC
>.|TRBD1|TRBV6-5|TRBJ2-3
CASSYGQGLDTQYF
TGTGCCAGCAGTTACGGACAGGGGTTGGATACGCAGTATTTT
>.|TRBD1|TRBV4-3|TRBJ2-3
CASSKGQGRDTQYF
TGCGCCAGCAGCAAGGGACAGGGAAGGGATACGCAGTATTTT
>.|.|TRBV27|TRBJ1-4
CASRRGGGKLFF
TGTGCCAGCAGGAGAGGGGGTGGAAAACTGTTTTTT
>few|.|TRBV6-5|TRBJ1-1
CASSYAGRTFF
TGTGCCAGCAGTTACGCTGGGAGAACTTTCTTT
>few|.|TRBV10-3|TRBJ1-1
CAISESIGLNTEAFF
TGTGCCATCAGTGAGTCGATCGGTTTGAACACTGAAGCTTTCTTT
>.|.|TRBV2|TRBJ1-2
CASSVYRDLYGYTF
TGTGCCAGCAGTGTTTACAGGGATCTATATGGCTACACCTTC
>few|TRBD1|TRBV7-9|TRBJ1-5
CASSPQGAGNQPQHF
TGTGCCAGCAGTCCTCAGGGGGCCGGCAATCAGCCCCAGCATTTT
>.|TRBD1|TRBV30|TRBJ2-3
CAWSVFGDPTGAGTDTQYF
TGTGCCTGGAGTGTATTTGGGGACCCGACAGGGGCGGGCACAGATACGCAGTATTTT
>.|.|TRBV30|TRBJ2-3
CAWSVLGADTQYF
TGTGCCTGGAGTGTTTTGGGCGCAGATACGCAGTATTTT
>.|TRBD1|TRBV5-1|TRBJ2-7
CASSLGVTGGFEQYF
TGCGCCAGCAGCTTGGGGGTGACAGGGGGCTTCGAGCAGTACTTC
>.|.|TRBV27|TRBJ1-3
CASSATGHNSGNTIYF
TGTGCCAGCAGTGCCACGGGACATAACTCTGGAAACACCATATATTTT
>.|.|TRBV6-6|TRBJ2-5
CASSPRARETQYF
TGTGCCAGCAGTCCCCGAGCCCGCGAGACCCAGTACTTC
>.|TRBD1|TRBV28|TRBJ1-4
CASSLFGLANRDRLKLFF
TGTGCCAGCAGTTTATTCGGGTTGGCCAATAGGGACAGATTAAAACTGTTTTTT
>.|TRBD1|TRBV19|TRBJ1-5
CASSLRQGGQPQHF
TGTGCCAGTAGTCTTCGACAGGGGGGACAGCCCCAGCATTTT
>.|.|TRBV7-3|TRBJ1-1
CASSLGQVPLLEAFF
TGTGCCAGCAGCTTAGGACAAGTTCCCCTGCTTGAAGCTTTCTTT
>few|.|TRBV9|TRBJ2-7
CASSVKAGAQYEQYF
TGTGCCAGCAGCGTGAAGGCGGGGGCACAGTACGAGCAGTACTTC
>.|.|TRBV7-2|TRBJ1-5
CASIPQYGSNQPQHF
TGTGCCAGCATCCCACAGTATGGTAGCAATCAGCCCCAGCATTTT
>.|.|TRBV7-9|TRBJ1-1
CASSLRVGAFF
TGTGCCAGCAGTTTGAGGGTGGGAGCTTTCTTT
>.|.|TRBV5-1|TRBJ2-5
CASTYAGSQETQYF
TGCGCCAGCACGTATGCAGGGTCCCAAGAGACCCAGTACTTC
>.|TRBD2|TRBV7-8|TRBJ2-7
CASSSLAGGHYEQYF
TGTGCCAGCAGCTCCCTAGCGGGGGGGCACTACGAGCAGTACTTC
>.|.|TRBV28|TRBJ1-2
CASSLSLESGLLLRGYGYTF
TGTGCCAGCAGTTTGAGTCTAGAGTCGGGGTTACTTCTTCGTGGCTATGGCTACACCTTC
>.|.|TRBV15|TRBJ1-5
CATSRSMRDINQPQHF
TGTGCCACCAGCAGAAGCATGAGAGACATCAATCAGCCCCAGCATTTT